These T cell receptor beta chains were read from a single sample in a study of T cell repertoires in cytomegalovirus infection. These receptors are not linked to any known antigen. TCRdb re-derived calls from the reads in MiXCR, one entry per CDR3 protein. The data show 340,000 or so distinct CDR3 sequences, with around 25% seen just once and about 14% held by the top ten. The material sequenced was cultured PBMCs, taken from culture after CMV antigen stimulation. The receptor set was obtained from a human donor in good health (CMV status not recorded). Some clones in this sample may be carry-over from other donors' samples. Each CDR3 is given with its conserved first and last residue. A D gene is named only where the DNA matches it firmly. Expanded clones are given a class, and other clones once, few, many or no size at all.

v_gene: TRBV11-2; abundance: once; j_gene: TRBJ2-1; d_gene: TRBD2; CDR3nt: TGTGCCAGCAGCTTTGGGACTAGCGGGAGCAATGAGCAGTTCTTC; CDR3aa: CASSFGTSGSNEQFF
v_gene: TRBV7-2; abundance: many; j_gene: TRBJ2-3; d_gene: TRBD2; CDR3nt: TGTGCCAGCAGCACTGTGCCGGGACTAGCGGGAGGGCTGCCCCCAGATACGCAGTATTTT; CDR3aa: CASSTVPGLAGGLPPDTQYF
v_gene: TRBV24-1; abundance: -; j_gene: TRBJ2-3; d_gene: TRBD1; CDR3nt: TGTGCCACCAGTGACCTGGGACAGGAGAACACAGATACGCAGTATTTT; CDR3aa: CATSDLGQENTDTQYF
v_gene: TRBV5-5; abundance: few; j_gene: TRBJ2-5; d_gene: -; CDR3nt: TGTGCCAGCAGCTCTGGGCTGGGCCTGTACCAAGAGACCCAGTACTTC; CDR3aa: CASSSGLGLYQETQYF
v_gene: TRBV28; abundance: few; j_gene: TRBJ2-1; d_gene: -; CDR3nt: TGTGCCAGCAGTACGGGGATATCCTACAATGAGCAGTTCTTC; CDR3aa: CASSTGISYNEQFF
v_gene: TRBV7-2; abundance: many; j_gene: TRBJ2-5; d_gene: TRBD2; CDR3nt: TGTGCCAGCAGCTTCGGCTACGGGAGGGGAGGGGAGACCCAGTACTTC; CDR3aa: CASSFGYGRGGETQYF
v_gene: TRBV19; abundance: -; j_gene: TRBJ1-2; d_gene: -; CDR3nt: TGTGCCAGTAGTAAAGAGGCGTATGGCTACACCTTC; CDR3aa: CASSKEAYGYTF
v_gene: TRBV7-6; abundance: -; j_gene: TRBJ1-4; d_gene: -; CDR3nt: TGTGCCAGCAGCCCGGACGTTATGCGGGAAAAACTGTTTTTT; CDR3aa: CASSPDVMREKLFF
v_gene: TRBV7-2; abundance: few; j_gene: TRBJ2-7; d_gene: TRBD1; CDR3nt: TGTGCCAGCAGCTTAGCATCCGGACAGGGGATTCACGAGCAGTACTTC; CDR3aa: CASSLASGQGIHEQYF
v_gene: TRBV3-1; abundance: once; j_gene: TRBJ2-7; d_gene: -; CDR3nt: TGTGCCAGCAGCCAGCAACATGTCCCCTACGAGCAGTACTTC; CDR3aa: CASSQQHVPYEQYF
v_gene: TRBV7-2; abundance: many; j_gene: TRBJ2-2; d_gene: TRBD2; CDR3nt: TGTGCCAGCAGCTTAACATCTGGGGGAGGGGCCGGGGAGCTGTTTTTT; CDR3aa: CASSLTSGGGAGELFF
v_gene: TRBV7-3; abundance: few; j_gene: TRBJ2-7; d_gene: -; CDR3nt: TGTGCCAGCAGCTTAACGAGGGGCTACGAGCAGTACTTC; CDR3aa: CASSLTRGYEQYF
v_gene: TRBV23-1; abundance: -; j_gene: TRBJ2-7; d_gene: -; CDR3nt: TGCGCCAGCAGTCATTGGGACCACGGGGGCGAGCAGTACTTC; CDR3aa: CASSHWDHGGEQYF
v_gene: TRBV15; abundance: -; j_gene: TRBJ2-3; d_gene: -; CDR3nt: TGTGCCACCAGCAGACTTCACCATACGCAGTATTTT; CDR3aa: CATSRLHHTQYF
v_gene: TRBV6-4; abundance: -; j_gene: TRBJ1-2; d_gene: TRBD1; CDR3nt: TGTGCCAGCAGTGACACAGGGACAGGGGGCATTGGTGGCTACACCTTC; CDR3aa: CASSDTGTGGIGGYTF
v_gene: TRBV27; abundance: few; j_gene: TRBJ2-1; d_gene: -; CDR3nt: TGTGCCAGCAGTCCCTCGTACTCCTACAATGAGCAGTTCTTC; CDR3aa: CASSPSYSYNEQFF
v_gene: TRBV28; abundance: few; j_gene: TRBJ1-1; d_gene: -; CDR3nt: TGTGCCAGCAGTTTATCCGCATTGAACACTGAAGCTTTCTTT; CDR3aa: CASSLSALNTEAFF
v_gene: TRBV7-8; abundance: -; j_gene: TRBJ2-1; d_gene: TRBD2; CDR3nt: TGTGCCAGCAGTCTTGGACTAGCGTCGGGTAATGAGCAGTTCTTC; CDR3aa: CASSLGLASGNEQFF
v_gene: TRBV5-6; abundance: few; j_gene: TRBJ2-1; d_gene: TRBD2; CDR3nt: TGTGCCAGCAGCTTCGGGCTAGCGGGGGGCGATGAGCAGTTCTTC; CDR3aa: CASSFGLAGGDEQFF
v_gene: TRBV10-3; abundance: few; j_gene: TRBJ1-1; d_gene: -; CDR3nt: TGTGCCATCAGTGTGAGGGAGGTAAACCCTGAAGCTTTCTTT; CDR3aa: CAISVREVNPEAFF
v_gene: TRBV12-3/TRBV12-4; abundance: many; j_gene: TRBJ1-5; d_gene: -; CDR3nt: TGTGCCAGCAGTTTAGACAGCAATCAGCCCCAGCATTTT; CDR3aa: CASSLDSNQPQHF
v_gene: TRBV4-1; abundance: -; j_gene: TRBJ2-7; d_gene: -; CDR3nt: TGCGCCAGCAGCCAAGAGAAGGCAGGAACCTACGAGCAGTACTTC; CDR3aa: CASSQEKAGTYEQYF
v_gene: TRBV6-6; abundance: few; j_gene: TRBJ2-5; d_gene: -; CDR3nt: TGTGCCAGCAGTGCCTGGATGCTCGACTCGCAAGAGACCCAGTACTTC; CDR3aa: CASSAWMLDSQETQYF
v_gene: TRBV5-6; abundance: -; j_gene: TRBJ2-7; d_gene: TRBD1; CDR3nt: TGTGCCAGCAGCTATCCCGGGACAGGGTCCTACGAGCAGTACTTC; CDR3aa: CASSYPGTGSYEQYF
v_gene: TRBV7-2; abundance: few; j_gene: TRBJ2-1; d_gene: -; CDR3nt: TGTGCCAGCAGCTTAGATCCCGTTTCTGAGCAGTTCTTC; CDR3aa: CASSLDPVSEQFF
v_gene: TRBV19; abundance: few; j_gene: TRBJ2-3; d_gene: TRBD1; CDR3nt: TGTGCCAGTAGCCTTAAGGGGGGACAGGGGACAGATACGCAGTATTTT; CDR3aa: CASSLKGGQGTDTQYF
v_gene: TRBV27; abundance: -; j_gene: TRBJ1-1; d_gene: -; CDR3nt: TGTGCCAGCAGTGGGGGGGCTTTCTTT; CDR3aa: CASSGGAFF
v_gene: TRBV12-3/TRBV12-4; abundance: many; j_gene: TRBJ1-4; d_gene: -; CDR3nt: TGTGCCAGCAGCCACCCGACTCCCAAGGTGTTTTTT; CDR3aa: CASSHPTPKVFF
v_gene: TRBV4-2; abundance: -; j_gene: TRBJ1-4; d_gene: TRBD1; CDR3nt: TGTGCCAGCAGCCGAGGGACAGGGATAACTAATGAAAAACTGTTTTTT; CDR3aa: CASSRGTGITNEKLFF
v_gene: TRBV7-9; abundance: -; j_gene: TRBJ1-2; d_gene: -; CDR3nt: TGTGCCTGCAGCTTGAGTGAGGGTACTGCTGGCTACACCTTC; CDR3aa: CACSLSEGTAGYTF
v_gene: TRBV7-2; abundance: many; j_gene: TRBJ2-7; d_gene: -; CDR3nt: TGTGCCAGCAGCTTAAACAGGGTCTACGAGCAGTACTTC; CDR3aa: CASSLNRVYEQYF
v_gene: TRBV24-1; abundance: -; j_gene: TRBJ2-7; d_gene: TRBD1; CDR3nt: TGTGCCACCGGTGCCTCCCCCGGACAGGAACTCGAGCAGTACTTC; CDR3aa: CATGASPGQELEQYF
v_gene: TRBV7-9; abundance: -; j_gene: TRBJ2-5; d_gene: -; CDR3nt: TGTGCCAGCAGCTTACCGGCGGGGCACCAAGAGACCCAGTACTTC; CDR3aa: CASSLPAGHQETQYF
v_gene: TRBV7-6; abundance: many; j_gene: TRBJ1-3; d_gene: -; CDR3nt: TGTGCCAGCAGCTTGGCAGGGTTGAGCTCTGGAAACACCATATATTTT; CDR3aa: CASSLAGLSSGNTIYF
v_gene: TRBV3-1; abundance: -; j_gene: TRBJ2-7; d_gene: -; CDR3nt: TGTGCCAGCAGCCAAGAAAGTAGGGTTGGAAGCTACGAGCAGTACTTC; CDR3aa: CASSQESRVGSYEQYF